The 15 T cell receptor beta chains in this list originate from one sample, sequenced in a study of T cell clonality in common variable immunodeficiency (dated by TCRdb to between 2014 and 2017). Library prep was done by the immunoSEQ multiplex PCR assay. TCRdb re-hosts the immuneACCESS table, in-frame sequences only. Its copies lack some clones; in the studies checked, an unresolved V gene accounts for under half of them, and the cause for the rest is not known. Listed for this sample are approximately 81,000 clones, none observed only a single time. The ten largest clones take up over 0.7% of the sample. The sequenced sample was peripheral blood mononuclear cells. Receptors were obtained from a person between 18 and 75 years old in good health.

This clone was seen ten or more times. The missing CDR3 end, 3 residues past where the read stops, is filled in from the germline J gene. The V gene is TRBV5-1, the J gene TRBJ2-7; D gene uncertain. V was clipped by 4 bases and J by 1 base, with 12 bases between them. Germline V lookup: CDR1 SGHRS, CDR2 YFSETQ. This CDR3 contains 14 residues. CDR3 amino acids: CASSPFPRSYEQYF. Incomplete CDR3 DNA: TGCGCCAGCAGCCCCTTTCCTAGGTCCTACGAG.

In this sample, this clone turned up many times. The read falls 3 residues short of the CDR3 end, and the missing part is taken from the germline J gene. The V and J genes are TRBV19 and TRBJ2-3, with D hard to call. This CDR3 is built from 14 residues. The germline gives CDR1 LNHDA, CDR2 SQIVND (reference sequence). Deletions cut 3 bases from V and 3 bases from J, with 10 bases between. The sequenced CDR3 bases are TGTGCCAGTAGTATCGGTGCGGTTACAGATACG. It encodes CASSIGAVTDT. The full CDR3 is CASSIGAVTDTQYF.

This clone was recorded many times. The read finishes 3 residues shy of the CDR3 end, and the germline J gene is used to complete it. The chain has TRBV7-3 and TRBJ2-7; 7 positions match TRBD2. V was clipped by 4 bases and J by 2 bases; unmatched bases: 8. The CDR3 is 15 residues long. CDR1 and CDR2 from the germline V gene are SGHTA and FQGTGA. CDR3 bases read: TGTGCCAGCAGCTCCCTCCAGCGGGAAGCCTACGAG. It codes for CASSSLQREAYE. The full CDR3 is CASSSLQREAYEQYF.

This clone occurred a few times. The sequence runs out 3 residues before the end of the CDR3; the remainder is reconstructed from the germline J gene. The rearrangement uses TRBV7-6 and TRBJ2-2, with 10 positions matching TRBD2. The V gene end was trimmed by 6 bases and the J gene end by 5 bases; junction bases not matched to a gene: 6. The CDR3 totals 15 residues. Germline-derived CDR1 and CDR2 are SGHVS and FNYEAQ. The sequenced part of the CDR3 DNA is TGTGCCAGCAGTACTCTAGCGGGAGAGACCGGGGAG. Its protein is CASSTLAGETGE. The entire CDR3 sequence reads CASSTLAGETGELFF. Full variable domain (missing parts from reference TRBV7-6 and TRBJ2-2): GAGVSQSPRYKVTKRGQDVALRCDPISGHVSLYWYRQALGQGPEFLTYFNYEAQQDKSGLPNDRFSAERPEGSISTLTIQRTEQRDSAMYRCASSTLAGETGELFFGEGSRLTVL.

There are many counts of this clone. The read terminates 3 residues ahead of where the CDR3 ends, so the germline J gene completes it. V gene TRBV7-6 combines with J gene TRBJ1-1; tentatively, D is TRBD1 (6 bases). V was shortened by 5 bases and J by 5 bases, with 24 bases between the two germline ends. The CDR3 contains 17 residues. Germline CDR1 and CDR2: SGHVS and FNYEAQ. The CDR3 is CASSPANWGHLGTEAFF. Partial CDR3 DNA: TGTGCCAGCAGCCCAGCCAACTGGGGGCATTTAGGAACTGAA.

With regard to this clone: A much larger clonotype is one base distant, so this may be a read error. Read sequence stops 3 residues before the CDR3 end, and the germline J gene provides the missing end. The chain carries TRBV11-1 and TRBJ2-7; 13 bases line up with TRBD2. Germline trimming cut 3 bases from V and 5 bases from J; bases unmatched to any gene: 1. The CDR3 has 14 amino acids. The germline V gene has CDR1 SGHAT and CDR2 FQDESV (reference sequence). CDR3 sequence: CASSFGTSGNEQYF. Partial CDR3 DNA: TGTGCCAGCAGCTTCGGGACTAGCGGGAACGAG.

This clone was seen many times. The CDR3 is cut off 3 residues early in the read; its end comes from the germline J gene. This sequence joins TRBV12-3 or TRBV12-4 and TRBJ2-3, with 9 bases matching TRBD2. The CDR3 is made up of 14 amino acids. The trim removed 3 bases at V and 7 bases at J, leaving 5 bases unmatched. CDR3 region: CASSFSAGGNTQYF. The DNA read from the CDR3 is TGTGCCAGCAGTTTTTCAGCGGGGGGTAATACG.

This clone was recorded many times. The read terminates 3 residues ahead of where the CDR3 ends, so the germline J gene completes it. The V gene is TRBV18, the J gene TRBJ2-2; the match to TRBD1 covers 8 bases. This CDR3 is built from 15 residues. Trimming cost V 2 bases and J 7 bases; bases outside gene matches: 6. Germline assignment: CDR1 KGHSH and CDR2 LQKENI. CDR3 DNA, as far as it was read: TGTGCCAGCTCACCAAGGCAGGGGGCCGTCGGGGAG. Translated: CASSPRQGAVGE. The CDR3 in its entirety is CASSPRQGAVGELFF.

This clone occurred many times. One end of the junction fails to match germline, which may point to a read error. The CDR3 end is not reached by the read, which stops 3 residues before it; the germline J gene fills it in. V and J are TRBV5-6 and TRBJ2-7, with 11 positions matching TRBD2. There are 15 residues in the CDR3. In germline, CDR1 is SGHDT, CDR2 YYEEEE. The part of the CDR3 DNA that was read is TGTGCCAGCAACTTGGAGGGACTAGCGGACTACGAG. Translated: CASNLEGLADYE. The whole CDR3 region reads CASNLEGLADYEQYF.

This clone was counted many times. CDR3 loop: CASSPTGYGNQPQHF. The covered CDR3 bases are TGCGCCAGCAGCCCGACAGGGTACGGCAATCAGCCC. The chain links TRBV5-1 to TRBJ1-5; 7 bases line up with TRBD1. The CDR3 end is not reached by the read, which stops 3 residues before it; the germline J gene fills it in. CDR1 is SGHRS and CDR2 is YFSETQ in the germline V gene. CDR3 length equals 15 residues. The V gene end was trimmed by 4 bases and the J gene end by 2 bases; junction bases not matched to a gene: 6.

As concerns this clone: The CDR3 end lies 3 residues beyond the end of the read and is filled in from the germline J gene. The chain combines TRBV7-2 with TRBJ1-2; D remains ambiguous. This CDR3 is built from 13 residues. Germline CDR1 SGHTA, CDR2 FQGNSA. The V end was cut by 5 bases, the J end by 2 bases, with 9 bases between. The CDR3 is CASSPGSNYGYTF. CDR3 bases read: TGTGCCAGCAGCCCCGGGTCCAACTATGGC. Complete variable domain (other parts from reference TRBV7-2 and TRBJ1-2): GAGVSQSPSNKVTEKGKDVELRCDPISGHTALYWYRQSLGQGLEFLIYFQGNSAPDKSGLPSDRFSAERTGGSVSTLTIQRTQQEDSAVYLCASSPGSNYGYTFGSGTRLTVV.

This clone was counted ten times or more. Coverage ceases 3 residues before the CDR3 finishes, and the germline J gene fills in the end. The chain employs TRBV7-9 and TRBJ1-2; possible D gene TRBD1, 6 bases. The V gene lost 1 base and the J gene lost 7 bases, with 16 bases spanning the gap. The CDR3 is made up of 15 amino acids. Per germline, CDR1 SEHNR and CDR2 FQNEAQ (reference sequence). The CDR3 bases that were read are TGTGCCAGCAGCTTAGATCGGGGGGCTTCGGGTGGC. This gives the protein CASSLDRGASGG. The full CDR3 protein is CASSLDRGASGGYTF.

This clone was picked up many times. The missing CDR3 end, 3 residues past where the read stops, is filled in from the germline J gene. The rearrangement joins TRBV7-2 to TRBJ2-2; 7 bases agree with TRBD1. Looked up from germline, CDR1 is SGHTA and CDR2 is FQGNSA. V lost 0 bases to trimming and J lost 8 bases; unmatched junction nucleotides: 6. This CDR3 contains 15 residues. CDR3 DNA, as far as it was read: TGTGCCAGCAGCTTAGCTCGAGGGGGCTGGGGGGAG. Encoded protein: CASSLARGGWGE. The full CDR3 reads CASSLARGGWGELFF.

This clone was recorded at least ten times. The CDR3 here is CSARVPSYGYTF. The covered CDR3 bases are TGCAGTGCTAGAGTGCCCAGCTATGGC. The chain joins TRBV20-1 to TRBJ1-2; D gene unclear. The read ends 3 residues early relative to the CDR3; the germline J gene fills the gap. The V gene's germline CDR1 is DFQATT and CDR2 SNEGSKA (reference sequence). Trimming took 1 base from V and 4 from J, leaving 7 bases between them. This CDR3 has 12 residues.

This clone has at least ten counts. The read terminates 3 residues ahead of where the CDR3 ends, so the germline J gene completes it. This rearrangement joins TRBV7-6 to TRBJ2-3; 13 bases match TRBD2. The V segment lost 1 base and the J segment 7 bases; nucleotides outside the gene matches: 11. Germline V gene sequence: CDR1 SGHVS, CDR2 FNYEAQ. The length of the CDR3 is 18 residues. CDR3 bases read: TGTGCCAGCAGCTTAGTGCGTCCGGGACTAGCGGGAATCAATACG. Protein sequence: CASSLVRPGLAGINT. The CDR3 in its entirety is CASSLVRPGLAGINTQYF.